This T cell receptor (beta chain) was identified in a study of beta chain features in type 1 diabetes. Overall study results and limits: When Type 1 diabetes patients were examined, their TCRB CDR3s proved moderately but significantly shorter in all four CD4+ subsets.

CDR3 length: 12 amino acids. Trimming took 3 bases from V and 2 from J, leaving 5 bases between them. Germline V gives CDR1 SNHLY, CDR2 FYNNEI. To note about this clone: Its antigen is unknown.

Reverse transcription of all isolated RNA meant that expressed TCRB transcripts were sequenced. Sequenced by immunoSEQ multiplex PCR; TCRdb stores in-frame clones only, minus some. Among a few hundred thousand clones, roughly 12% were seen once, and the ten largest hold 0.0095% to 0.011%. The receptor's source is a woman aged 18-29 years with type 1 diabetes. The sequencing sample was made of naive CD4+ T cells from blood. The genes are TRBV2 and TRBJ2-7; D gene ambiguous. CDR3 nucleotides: TGTGCCAGCAGTGAGCTACCCTACGAGCAGTACTTC. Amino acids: CASSELPYEQYF. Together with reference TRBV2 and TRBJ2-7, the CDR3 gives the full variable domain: EPEVTQTPSHQVTQMGQEVILRCVPISNHLYFYWYRQILGQKVEFLVSFYNNEISEKSEIFDDQFSVERPDGSNFTLKIRSTKLEDSAMYFCASSELPYEQYFGPGTRLTVT.